The clone carrying this T cell receptor beta chain was seen repeatedly, ten times or more. Its antigen is as yet unknown. The data were taken from a study of prognosis after radiotherapy for stage I lung cancer. The wider study: In twelve patients the tumors were adenocarcinoma, and in several they were squamous cell carcinoma.

V was cut by 0 bases and J by 7 bases, with 7 bases left in between. The CDR3 loop spans 13 amino acids. From germline, CDR1 is SGHKS and CDR2 YYEKEE (reference sequence). Researchers took about 5.9 milliliters of peripheral blood at each of two time points. The study, taken as a whole, reports: The authors reported that TRBV and TRBJ gene usage differed between patients with and without metastases.

The study amplified the TCR beta CDR3 region from genomic DNA. This amplification was carried out by two rounds of multiplex PCR. Each TRBV and TRBJ gene had its own primer in the first PCR round. It was universal primers that the second PCR round used. TCRdb itself ran the multiplex PCR reads through MiXCR, one entry per CDR3 protein. The repertoire includes some 35,000 distinct CDR3 sequences, around 30% of them detected once, and around 30% sits in the top ten. Material: PBMCs, obtained before or after stereotactic body radiation therapy (not recorded which). The rearrangement uses TRBV5-5 and TRBJ2-2; tentative D call: TRBD2 (6 bases). This clonotype was obtained from a donor over 45 with non-small cell lung cancer. CDR3 DNA sequence: TGTGCCAGCAGCTTGGCGGGAGACGGGGAGCTGTTTTTT. Translated: CASSLAGDGELFF.